Listed below are T cell receptor beta chains from one sample, sequenced in a study of cytomegalovirus exposure and HLA in healthy donors. Assay: immunoSEQ multiplex PCR; the TCRdb copy retains only in-frame clones and omits some. Of approximately 88,000 clones listed, over 60% are singletons. The sample taken for sequencing was PBMCs. These receptors all stem from a young man in good health and CMV-seropositive. Each CDR3 is given with its conserved first and last residue. The D gene is left open where the match is weak. Size is stated for part of the rows, as once, few or many counts, or as a class when the clone is expanded.

TRBV9	-	TRBJ2-5	TRBD1	TGTGCCAGCAGCAAGGGACAGATACAAGAGACCCAGTACTTC	CASSKGQIQETQYF
TRBV4-2	once	TRBJ2-7	-	TGTGCCAGCAGCCAAGGCCAGGGTTCCTACGAGCAGTACTTC	CASSQGQGSYEQYF
TRBV7-3	-	TRBJ2-7	TRBD1	TGTGCCAGCAGCTTAGACAGGGGGTTCGAGCAGTACTTC	CASSLDRGFEQYF
TRBV19	few	TRBJ2-1	TRBD1	TGTGCCAGTAGTAGTGACAGGGGGCTCAGCAATGAGCAGTTCTTC	CASSSDRGLSNEQFF
TRBV4-2	-	TRBJ2-5	-	TGTGCCAGCAGCCAAGAGGTCTACCCAGGAGAGACCCAGTACTTC	CASSQEVYPGETQYF
TRBV29-1	-	TRBJ1-3	TRBD1	TGCAGCGCCACTTGGGCTGACAGGGGGCCTGGAAACACCATATATTTT	CSATWADRGPGNTIYF
TRBV2	-	TRBJ1-3	-	TGTGCCAGCGTACGAGGGGGCTCTGGAAACACCATATATTTT	CASVRGGSGNTIYF
TRBV9	-	TRBJ1-2	TRBD1	TGTGCCAGCAGCGCTGGGACAGTCTATGGCTACACCTTC	CASSAGTVYGYTF
TRBV10-3	-	TRBJ1-2	-	TGTGCCATCAGTGAGTCCGGGGACTATGGCTACACCTTC	CAISESGDYGYTF
TRBV28	-	TRBJ2-1	-	TGTGCCAGCAGCCAGTACAATGAGCAGTTCTTC	CASSQYNEQFF
TRBV9	-	TRBJ1-1	TRBD1	TGTGCCAGCAGCGCCCCCCCCGGGACAGGGAACACTGAAGCTTTCTTT	CASSAPPGTGNTEAFF
TRBV4-2	once	TRBJ2-1	-	TGTGCCAGCAGCCAAAAGGCACCGGGTGAGCAGTTCTTC	CASSQKAPGEQFF
TRBV9	-	TRBJ2-1	TRBD2	TGTGCCAGCAGCGTTAGGACTAGCGGGAGCTACAATGAGCAGTTCTTC	CASSVRTSGSYNEQFF
TRBV2	-	TRBJ2-5	TRBD2	TGTGCCAGCAGTGAACCAGCGGGAGGTTTGGAGACCCAGTACTTC	CASSEPAGGLETQYF
TRBV7-2	-	TRBJ2-1	-	TGTGCCAGCAGCTCGACTGGCAATGAGCAGTTCTTC	CASSSTGNEQFF
TRBV6-5	-	TRBJ1-3	-	TGTGCCAAGCGGACAAACACCATATATTTT	CAKRTNTIYF
TRBV6-1	-	TRBJ2-3	TRBD2	TGTGCCAGCAGTGGACTAGCGGGAGGGCCAGATACGCAGTATTTT	CASSGLAGGPDTQYF
TRBV7-9	-	TRBJ2-3	-	TGTGCCAGCAGCTACGACGGGAGCACAGATACGCAGTATTTT	CASSYDGSTDTQYF
TRBV6-6	-	TRBJ1-1	-	TGTGCCAGCGCAGTTCGAGGGACAGAAGCTTTCTTT	CASAVRGTEAFF
TRBV5-1	few	TRBJ1-1	-	TGCGCCAGCAGCGATCCAGGGAACACTGAAGCTTTCTTT	CASSDPGNTEAFF
TRBV18	-	TRBJ2-5	-	TGTGCCAGCTCACGAACGGGCGACGGGGCCCAGTACTTC	CASSRTGDGAQYF
TRBV2	-	TRBJ1-4	TRBD1	TGTGCCAGCAGTGAGAAGGGACAGTCTACCCTGTTT	CASSEKGQSTLF
TRBV4-1	-	TRBJ2-1	-	TGCGCCAGCAGCCACCCCCTAATGCGGAATGAGCAGTTCTTC	CASSHPLMRNEQFF
TRBV28	-	TRBJ2-7	TRBD2	TGTGCCAGCAGTTCAGGACTAGCGGTTTACGAGCAGTACTTC	CASSSGLAVYEQYF
TRBV25-1	-	TRBJ1-1	-	TGTGCCACCTCTCTCGGGGCTGAAGCTTTCTTT	CATSLGAEAFF
TRBV11-2	few	TRBJ2-2	TRBD2	TGTGCCAGCAGCTCCCGGACTAGCGGGAGGGTTCGGACCGGGGAGCTGTTTTTT	CASSSRTSGRVRTGELFF
TRBV4-2	-	TRBJ1-4	TRBD1	TGTGCCAGCAGCCAAGAGGGACAGGACGGAAGAGAAAAACTGTTTTTT	CASSQEGQDGREKLFF
TRBV19	few	TRBJ1-2	-	TGTGCCAGTGCAGAAGGACGGGGCTATGGCTACACCTTC	CASAEGRGYGYTF
TRBV9	-	TRBJ2-1	TRBD2	TGTGCCAGCAGCGTAGACCAGCGGGAGTACAATGAGCAGTTCTTC	CASSVDQREYNEQFF
TRBV30	-	TRBJ1-2	-	TGTGCCTGGAGAACAGGGCTTTTTGGGGGCTACACCTTC	CAWRTGLFGGYTF
TRBV5-1	-	TRBJ1-6	TRBD1	TGCGCCAGCAGCTTACAGGGGCAGACTTATAATTCACCCCTCCACTTT	CASSLQGQTYNSPLHF
TRBV6-5	-	TRBJ1-1	-	TGTGCCAGCAAGTCTGGACAGCTTAACACTGAAGCTTTCTTT	CASKSGQLNTEAFF
TRBV5-1	-	TRBJ2-2	-	TGCGCCAGCAGCATTACGGACTATAAGGCCGGGGAGCTGTTTTTT	CASSITDYKAGELFF
TRBV25-1	once	TRBJ2-7	TRBD1	TGTGCCACTACCGGGACAGGCACCTACGAGCAGTACTTC	CATTGTGTYEQYF
TRBV7-9	-	TRBJ1-4	TRBD1	TGTGCCAGCAGCCCCCCGGACAGGGGGGCCTATGAAAAACTGTTTTTT	CASSPPDRGAYEKLFF
TRBV9	-	TRBJ1-3	TRBD1	TGTGCCAGCAGCGCCGGACAGGGGGCTTTAGCTGGAAACACCATATATTTT	CASSAGQGALAGNTIYF
TRBV28	once	TRBJ1-2	TRBD1	TGTGCCAGCAGTTTAGCGGGACAGGACGCTGGCTACACCTTC	CASSLAGQDAGYTF
TRBV5-1	-	TRBJ2-1	TRBD2	TGCGCCACCCAAGAGTGGGTATCCGGACTAGGAGGATCCAATGAGCAGTTCTTC	CATQEWVSGLGGSNEQFF
TRBV7-3	-	TRBJ2-1	-	TGTGCCAGCAGCCGGGGCCAGGGGTATGAGCAGTTCTTC	CASSRGQGYEQFF
TRBV5-1	few	TRBJ1-1	-	TGCGCCAGCAGCCCGAAGGCAGGGAACACTGAAGCTTTCTTT	CASSPKAGNTEAFF
TRBV6-5	-	TRBJ1-1	-	TGTGCCAGCAGTTACGGAGTCAGGGGAATAGCTTTCTTT	CASSYGVRGIAFF
TRBV25-1	-	TRBJ2-7	-	TGTGCCAGCAGTGAATTCGGGGGCGAGCAGTACTTC	CASSEFGGEQYF
TRBV5-1	-	TRBJ2-5	TRBD2	TGCGCCAGCAGCTTAAGCGGGGCCCTCCAAGAGACCCAGTACTTC	CASSLSGALQETQYF
TRBV5-1	-	TRBJ1-5	TRBD1	TGCGCCAGCAGCCAATCGACAGGGAGCGATCAGCCCCAGCATTTT	CASSQSTGSDQPQHF
TRBV11-2	few	TRBJ2-5	-	TGTGCCAGCAGCTTAACGGCTTCGCGGGTCCGCGAGACCCAGTACTTC	CASSLTASRVRETQYF
TRBV2	-	TRBJ2-7	TRBD1	TGTGCCAGCCGGGGGACAGGACATTCCTACGAGCAGTACTTC	CASRGTGHSYEQYF
TRBV6-1	-	TRBJ2-7	TRBD1	TGTGCCAGCAGTGCCTTACAGGGGGCCTCTATACCGTACGAGCAGTACTTC	CASSALQGASIPYEQYF
TRBV4-1	once	TRBJ2-2	TRBD2	TGCGCCAGCAGCCAACCGGGACTAGCGGGTCTTTTGGAGCTGTTTTTT	CASSQPGLAGLLELFF
TRBV28	once	TRBJ2-2	-	TGTGCCAGCTGGAGGAGCAACACCGGGGAGCTGTTTTTT	CASWRSNTGELFF
TRBV6-4	few	TRBJ2-1	-	TGTGCCAGCAGTGAGGTAGGAGCGGGCTCTTACAATGAGCAGTTCTTC	CASSEVGAGSYNEQFF
TRBV4-1	-	TRBJ2-3	-	TGCGCCAGCAGCCAAGATGCCGGCAGGCCAAACACAGATACGCAGTATTTT	CASSQDAGRPNTDTQYF
TRBV29-1	-	TRBJ2-2	TRBD2	TGCAGCGTTGACCCCGGGTGGGGGGGAAACACCGGGGAGCTGTTTTTT	CSVDPGWGGNTGELFF
TRBV6-5	-	TRBJ1-2	TRBD1	TGTGCCAGCAGTTACTCGACAGGGGCCGGCTACACCTTC	CASSYSTGAGYTF
TRBV7-2	-	TRBJ2-7	-	TGTGCCAGCAGCTTAGGCGGCTCCCTTGCGTACGAGCAGTACTTC	CASSLGGSLAYEQYF